This TCR beta chain was observed in a study of shared clonotypes between healthy human individuals. Study outcomes and limitations: Clonotypes shared by all four donors outscored non-shared clonotypes in generation probability.

Assay used: immunoSEQ multiplex PCR; TCRdb lists only in-frame clones, some missing. The data show 2 million to 2.5 million clones, with more than 85% seen just once and approximately 0.4% held by the top ten. Splitting of CD4+ cells produced CD45RA+ naive and CD45RA-negative memory subsets. Worth noting for this clone: The antigen is not known.

CDR1 is SGHRS, CDR2 YFSETQ, per germline. The V and J ends lost 5 bases and 5 bases respectively, with 11 bases between them. CDR3 length: 13 amino acids. J is TRBJ2-1 and V is TRBV5-1; unclear D gene. The sequenced material came from naive CD4+ T cells from PBMCs. The sample's subset: CD45RA+ positively selected. The TCR originated in a man younger than 35 in good health. Some clones in this sample may be carry-over from other donors' samples. CDR3 nucleotides: TGCGCCAGCAGTCGAGACCCCGACAATGAGCAGTTCTTC. This codes for CASSRDPDNEQFF. Full variable domain (outside the CDR3, taken from reference TRBV5-1 and TRBJ2-1): KAGVTQTPRYLIKTRGQQVTLSCSPISGHRSVSWYQQTPGQGLQFLFEYFSETQRNKGNFPGRFSGRQFSNSRSEMNVSTLELGDSALYLCASSRDPDNEQFFGPGTRLTVL.